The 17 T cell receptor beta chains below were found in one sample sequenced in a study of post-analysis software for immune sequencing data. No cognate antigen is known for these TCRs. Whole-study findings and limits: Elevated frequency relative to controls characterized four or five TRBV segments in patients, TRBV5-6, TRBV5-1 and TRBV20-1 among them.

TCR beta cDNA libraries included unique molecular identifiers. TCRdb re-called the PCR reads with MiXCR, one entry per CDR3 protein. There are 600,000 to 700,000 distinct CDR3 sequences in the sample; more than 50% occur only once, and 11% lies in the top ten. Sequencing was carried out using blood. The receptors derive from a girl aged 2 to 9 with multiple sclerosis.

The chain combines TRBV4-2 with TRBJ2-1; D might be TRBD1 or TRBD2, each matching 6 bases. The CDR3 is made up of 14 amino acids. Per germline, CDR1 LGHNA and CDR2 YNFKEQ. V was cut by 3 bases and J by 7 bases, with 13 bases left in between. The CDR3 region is CASSHPGAGNEQFF. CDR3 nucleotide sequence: TGTGCCAGCAGCCATCCAGGGGCGGGGAATGAGCAGTTCTTC.

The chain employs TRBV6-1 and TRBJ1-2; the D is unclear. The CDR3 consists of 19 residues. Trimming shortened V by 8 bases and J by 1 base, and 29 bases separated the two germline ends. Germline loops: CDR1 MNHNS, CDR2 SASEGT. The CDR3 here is CASALIPLLRERSNYGYTF. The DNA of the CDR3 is TGTGCCAGCGCCTTAATCCCCTTGTTGAGGGAAAGAAGTAACTATGGCTACACCTTC.

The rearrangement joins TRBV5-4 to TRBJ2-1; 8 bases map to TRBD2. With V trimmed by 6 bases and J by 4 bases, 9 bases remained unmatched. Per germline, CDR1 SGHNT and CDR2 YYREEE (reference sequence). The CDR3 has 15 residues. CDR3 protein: CASNFEREYYNEQFF. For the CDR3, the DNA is TGTGCCAGCAACTTCGAGCGGGAGTATTACAATGAGCAGTTCTTC.

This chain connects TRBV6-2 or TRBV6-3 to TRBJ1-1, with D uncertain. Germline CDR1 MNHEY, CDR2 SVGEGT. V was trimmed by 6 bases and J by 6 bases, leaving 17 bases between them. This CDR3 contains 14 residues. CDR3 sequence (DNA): TGTGCCAGCAGGCCTTCCTTGGAAGGCGCTGAAGCTTTCTTT. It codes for CASRPSLEGAEAFF.

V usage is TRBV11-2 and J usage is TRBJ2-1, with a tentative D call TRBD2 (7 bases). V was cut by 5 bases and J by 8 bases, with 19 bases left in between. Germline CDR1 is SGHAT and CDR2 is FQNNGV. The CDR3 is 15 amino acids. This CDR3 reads CASSRRAGAFDEQFF. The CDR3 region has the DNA TGTGCCAGCAGCCGACGGGCGGGGGCCTTCGATGAGCAGTTCTTC.

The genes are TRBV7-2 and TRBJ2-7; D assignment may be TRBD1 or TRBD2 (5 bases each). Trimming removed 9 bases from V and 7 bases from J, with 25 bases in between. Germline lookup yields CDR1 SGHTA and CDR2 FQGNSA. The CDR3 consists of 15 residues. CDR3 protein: CASSPTPGPLWEQYF. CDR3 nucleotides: TGTGCCAGTAGCCCGACTCCGGGACCGCTCTGGGAGCAGTACTTC.

The CDR3 DNA follows: TGTGCCAGCAGCTTAGGGCCCCGGGACAGGGGGCGATCATATAATTCACCCCTCCACTTT. Translation gives CASSLGPRDRGRSYNSPLHF. The rearrangement links TRBV7-6 to TRBJ1-6; 12 bases match TRBD1. The CDR3 is made up of 20 amino acids. Germline values: CDR1 SGHVS, CDR2 FNYEAQ. V shed 1 base, J shed 4 bases, and the junction held 11 bases outside the gene matches.

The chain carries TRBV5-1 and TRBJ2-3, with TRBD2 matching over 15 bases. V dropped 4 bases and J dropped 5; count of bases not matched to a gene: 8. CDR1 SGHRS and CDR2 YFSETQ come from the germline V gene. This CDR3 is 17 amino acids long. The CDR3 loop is CASSPRRTSGGGDTQYF. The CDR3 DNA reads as TGCGCCAGCAGCCCACGCAGGACTAGCGGGGGGGGAGATACGCAGTATTTT.

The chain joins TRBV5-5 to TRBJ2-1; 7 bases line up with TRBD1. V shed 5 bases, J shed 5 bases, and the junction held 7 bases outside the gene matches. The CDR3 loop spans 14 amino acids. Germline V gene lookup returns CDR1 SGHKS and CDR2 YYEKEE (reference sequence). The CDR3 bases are TGTGCCAGCAGACCGGGGACAGCAGACAATGAGCAGTTCTTC. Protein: CASRPGTADNEQFF.

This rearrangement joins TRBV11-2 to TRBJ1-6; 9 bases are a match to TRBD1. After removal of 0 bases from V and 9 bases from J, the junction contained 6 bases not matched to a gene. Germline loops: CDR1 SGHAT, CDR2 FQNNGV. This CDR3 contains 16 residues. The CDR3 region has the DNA TGTGCCAGCAGCTTAGATCAGGTGGACAGGGGTTCACCCCTCCACTTT. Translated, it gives CASSLDQVDRGSPLHF.

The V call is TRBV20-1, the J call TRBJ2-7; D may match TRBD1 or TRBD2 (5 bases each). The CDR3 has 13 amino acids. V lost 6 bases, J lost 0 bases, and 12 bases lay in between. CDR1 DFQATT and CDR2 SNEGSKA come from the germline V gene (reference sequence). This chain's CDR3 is CSARDASSYEQYF. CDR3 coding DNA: TGCAGTGCAAGGGACGCTAGCTCCTACGAGCAGTACTTC.

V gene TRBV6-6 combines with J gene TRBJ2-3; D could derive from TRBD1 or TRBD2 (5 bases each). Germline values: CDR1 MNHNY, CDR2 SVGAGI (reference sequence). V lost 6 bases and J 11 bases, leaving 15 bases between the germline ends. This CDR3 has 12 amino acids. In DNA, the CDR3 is TGTGCCAGCAGACCTGGGACCGCCGGGCAGTATTTT. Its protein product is CASRPGTAGQYF.

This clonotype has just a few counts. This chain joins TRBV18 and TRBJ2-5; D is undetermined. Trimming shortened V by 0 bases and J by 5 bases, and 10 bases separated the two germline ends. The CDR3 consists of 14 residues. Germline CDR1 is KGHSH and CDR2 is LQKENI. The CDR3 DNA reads TGTGCCAGCTCACCACCGATCCTTGTGGAGACCCAGTACTTC. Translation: CASSPPILVETQYF.

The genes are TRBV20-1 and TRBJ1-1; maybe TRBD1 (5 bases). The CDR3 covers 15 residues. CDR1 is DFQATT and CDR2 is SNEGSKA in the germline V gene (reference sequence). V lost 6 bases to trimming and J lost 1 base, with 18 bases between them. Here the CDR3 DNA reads TGCAGTGCCCCCCGGGGGGGTTACGCGAACACTGAAGCTTTCTTT. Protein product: CSAPRGGYANTEAFF.

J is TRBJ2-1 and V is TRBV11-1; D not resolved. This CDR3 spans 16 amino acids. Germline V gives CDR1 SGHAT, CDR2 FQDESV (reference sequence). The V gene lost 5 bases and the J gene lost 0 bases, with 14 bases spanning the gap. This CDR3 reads CASSLVGRSSYNEQFF. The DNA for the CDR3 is TGTGCCAGCAGCCTGGTCGGGCGTAGCTCCTACAATGAGCAGTTCTTC.

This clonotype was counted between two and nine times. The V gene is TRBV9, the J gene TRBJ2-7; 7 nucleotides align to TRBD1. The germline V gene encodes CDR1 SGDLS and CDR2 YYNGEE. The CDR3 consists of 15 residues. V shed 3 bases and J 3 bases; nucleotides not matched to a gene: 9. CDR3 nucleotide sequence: TGTGCCAGCAGCGACCACAGGGGTCCACTCTACGAGCAGTACTTC. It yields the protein CASSDHRGPLYEQYF.

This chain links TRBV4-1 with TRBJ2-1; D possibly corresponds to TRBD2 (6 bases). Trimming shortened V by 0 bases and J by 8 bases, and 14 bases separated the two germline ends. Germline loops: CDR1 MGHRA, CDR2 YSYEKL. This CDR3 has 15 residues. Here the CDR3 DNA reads TGCGCCAGCAGCCAAGAGGAGGGCCATAGTGATGAGCAGTTCTTC. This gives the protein CASSQEEGHSDEQFF.